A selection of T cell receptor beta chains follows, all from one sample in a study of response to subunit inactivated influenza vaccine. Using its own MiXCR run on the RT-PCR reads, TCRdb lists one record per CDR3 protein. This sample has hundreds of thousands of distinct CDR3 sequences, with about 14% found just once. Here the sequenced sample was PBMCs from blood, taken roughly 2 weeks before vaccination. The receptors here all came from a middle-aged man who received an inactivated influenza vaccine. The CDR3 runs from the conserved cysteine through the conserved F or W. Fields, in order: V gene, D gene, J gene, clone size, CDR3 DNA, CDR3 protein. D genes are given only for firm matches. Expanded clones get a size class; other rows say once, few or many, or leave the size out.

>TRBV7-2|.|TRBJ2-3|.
TGTGCCAGCACCCTGCGATGGGGGGACACAGATACGCAGTATTTT
CASTLRWGDTDTQYF
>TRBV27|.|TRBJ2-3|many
TGTGCCAGCAGTTTAGGGGGCGGGGCCCATGGCACAGATACGCAGTATTTT
CASSLGGGAHGTDTQYF
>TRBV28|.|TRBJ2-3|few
TGTGCCAGCAGTTCCTCGTGGGGTCTGGGCCCAGATACGCAGTATTTT
CASSSSWGLGPDTQYF
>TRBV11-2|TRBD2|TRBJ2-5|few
TGTGCCAGCAGCTCCTCTTGGACTAGCGGGAGAGATGGGCAAGAGACCCAGTACTTC
CASSSSWTSGRDGQETQYF
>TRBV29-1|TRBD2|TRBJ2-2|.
TGCAGCGTTTACTTTACTAGCGGGCCCGGGGAGCTGTTTTTT
CSVYFTSGPGELFF
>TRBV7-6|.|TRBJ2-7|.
TGTGCCAGCAGCTCCAGGGATGGATCTGGGGAGCAGTACTTC
CASSSRDGSGEQYF
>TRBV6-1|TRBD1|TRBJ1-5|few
TGTGCCAGCAGACCACAGGGGTTGATGGGCAATCAGCCCCAGCATTTT
CASRPQGLMGNQPQHF
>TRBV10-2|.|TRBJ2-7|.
TGCGCCAGCAGTGGGCGGGGCAACGAGCAGTACTTC
CASSGRGNEQYF
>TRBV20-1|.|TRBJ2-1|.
TGCAGTGCCGAGAGGGGGGACTACAATGAGCAGTTCTTC
CSAERGDYNEQFF
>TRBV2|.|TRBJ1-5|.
TGTGCCAGCAGTGACCAGGTCGGCAATCAGCCCCAGCATTTT
CASSDQVGNQPQHF
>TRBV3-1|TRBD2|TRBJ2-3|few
TGTGCCAGCAGCCAAGCGGGGGGGATGCAGTATTTT
CASSQAGGMQYF
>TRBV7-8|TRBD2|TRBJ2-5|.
TGTGCCAGCAGCTTAGTACTAGCGGGAGATGAGACCCAGTACTTC
CASSLVLAGDETQYF
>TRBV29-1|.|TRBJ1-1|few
TGCAGCGTTGAGCCAGGTCTGAACACTGAAGCTTTCTTT
CSVEPGLNTEAFF
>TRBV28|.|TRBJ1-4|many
TGTGCCAGCAGTTCGAACCGGGACGGAGATGAAAAACTGTTTTTT
CASSSNRDGDEKLFF
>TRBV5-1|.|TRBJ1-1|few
TGCGCCAGCAGCCCTCAGCCGGGACTGGGCACTGAAGCTTTCTTT
CASSPQPGLGTEAFF
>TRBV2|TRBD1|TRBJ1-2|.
TGTGCCAGCAGAGGACAGGGGCTTGGCTACACCTTC
CASRGQGLGYTF
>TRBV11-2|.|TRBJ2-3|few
TGTGCCAGCAGCTTATCTCGGGCTAACACAGATACGCAGTATTTT
CASSLSRANTDTQYF
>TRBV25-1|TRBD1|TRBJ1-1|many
TGTGCCAGCAGTGATTCCGGGACAGGGGGCTTTAAAGGAGCTTTCTTT
CASSDSGTGGFKGAFF
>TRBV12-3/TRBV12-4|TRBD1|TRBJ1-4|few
TGTGCCAGCAGGCTGGGGGACAGGATTAATGAAAAACTGTTTTTT
CASRLGDRINEKLFF
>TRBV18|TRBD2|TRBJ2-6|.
TGTGCCAGCTCACCAGCGGGGGGTTCTGGGGCCAACGTCCTGACTTTC
CASSPAGGSGANVLTF
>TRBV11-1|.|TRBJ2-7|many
TGTGCCAGCAGCTTCTCCAACAGTCGCGGCTCCTACGAGCAGTACTTC
CASSFSNSRGSYEQYF
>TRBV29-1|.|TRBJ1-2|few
TGCAGCGTTTTGGGGATAAACTATGGCTACACCTTC
CSVLGINYGYTF
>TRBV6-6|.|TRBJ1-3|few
TGTGCCAGCACTAGGGTGTATGGAAACACCATATATTTT
CASTRVYGNTIYF
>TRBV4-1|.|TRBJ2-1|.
TGCGCCAGCAGCCATCGCCAGGGAGGAGTTAATGAGCAGTTCTTC
CASSHRQGGVNEQFF
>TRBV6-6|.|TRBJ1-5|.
TGTGCCAGCAGTTCCCCCGGTGGGCAGCCCCAGCATTTT
CASSSPGGQPQHF
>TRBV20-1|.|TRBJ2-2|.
TGCAGTGCTAGAAGGGTTGGGGGGAGCGCGAACACCGGGGAGCTGTTTTTT
CSARRVGGSANTGELFF
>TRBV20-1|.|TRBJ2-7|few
TGCAGTGCTAGAGTGGGAAAGGGCGCTAGAGACGAGCAGTACTTC
CSARVGKGARDEQYF
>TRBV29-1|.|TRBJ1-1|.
TGCAGCGGCGGGGGCCATGGGACTGAAGCTTTCTTT
CSGGGHGTEAFF
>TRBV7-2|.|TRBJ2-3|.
TGTGCCAGCAGCTTAGCCGGGGGTCCTCCCGCTACAGATACGCAGTATTTT
CASSLAGGPPATDTQYF
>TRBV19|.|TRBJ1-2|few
TGTGCCATCCGGGGGGCGAACTATGGCTACACCTTC
CAIRGANYGYTF
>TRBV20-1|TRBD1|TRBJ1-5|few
TGCAGTGCCCACCTCTCCGGGACAGGCATTCATAGCAATCAGCCCCAGCATTTT
CSAHLSGTGIHSNQPQHF
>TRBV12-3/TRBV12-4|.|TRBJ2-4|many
TGTGCCAGCAGCCCGGGACCCCTAAAACGGGCCAAAAACATTCAGTACTTC
CASSPGPLKRAKNIQYF
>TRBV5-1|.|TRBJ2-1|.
TGCGCCAGCAGCGTGGGAGGGACACGATTTTACAATGAGCAGTTCTTC
CASSVGGTRFYNEQFF
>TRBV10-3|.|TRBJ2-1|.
TGTGCCATCAGCACAGGTGGTGAGCAGTTCTTC
CAISTGGEQFF
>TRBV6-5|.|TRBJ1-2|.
TGTGCCAGCAGTTACGAGTTTGTCGGAGCCATGGAGGGCTACACCTTC
CASSYEFVGAMEGYTF
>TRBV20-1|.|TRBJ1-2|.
TGCAGTTCGGCTCCCGGGGGTAACTATGGCTACACCTTC
CSSAPGGNYGYTF
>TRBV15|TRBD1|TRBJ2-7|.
TGTGCCACCAGCACCGGACAGGGGGCGAACGAGCAGTACTTC
CATSTGQGANEQYF
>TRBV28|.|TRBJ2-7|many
TGTGCCAGCAGTTGGACGGGCTCCTACGAGCAGTACTTC
CASSWTGSYEQYF
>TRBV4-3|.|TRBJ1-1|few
TGCGCCAGCAGCCCCTTGGACCGAGGCACTGAAGCTTTCTTT
CASSPLDRGTEAFF
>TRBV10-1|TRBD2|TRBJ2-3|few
TGCGCCAGCAGTGATATTGGCGGGGGGGCAACAGATACGCAGTATTTT
CASSDIGGGATDTQYF
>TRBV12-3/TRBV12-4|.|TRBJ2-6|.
TGTGCCAGCACCCACGGAGGCTCTGGGGCCAACGTCCTGACTTTC
CASTHGGSGANVLTF
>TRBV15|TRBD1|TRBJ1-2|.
TGTGCCACCAGCAGAGAAAGGGGACAGCTTTCGTCCTATGGCTACACCTTC
CATSRERGQLSSYGYTF
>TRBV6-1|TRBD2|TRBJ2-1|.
TGTGCCAGCACCGAAAGCGGGGGGGCCTACAATGAGCAGTTCTTC
CASTESGGAYNEQFF
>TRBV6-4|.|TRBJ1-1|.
TGTGCCAGCAGAGAAGGACCCCGCGAGGAAGAAGCTTTCTTT
CASREGPREEEAFF